Listed below are T cell receptor beta chains from one sample, sequenced in a study of metastatic and nonmetastatic thyroid tumors. TCRdb redid the clone calls on the PCR reads using MiXCR. The repertoire holds about 10,000 clones, about 30% seen once, with approximately 4.4% in the top ten. Sequenced: tumor tissue. The receptors come from a female donor with papillary thyroid cancer or a benign thyroid nodule (not recorded which). Some clones in this sample may be carry-over from other donors' samples. CDR3s include the opening cysteine and the closing phenylalanine or tryptophan. The D gene is left open where the match is weak. Clone size, where shown, is once, few, many, or a class for clones that have expanded.

>TRBV12-3/TRBV12-4|NA|TRBJ1-2|14|NA
CASSLSAGGRGYTF
TGTGCCAGCAGTTTGAGTGCCGGGGGGCGAGGCTACACCTTC
>TRBV7-2|NA|TRBJ1-4|14|TRBD1
CASSLGPGQEKLFF
TGTGCCAGCAGCTTAGGGCCGGGACAGGAAAAACTGTTTTTT
>TRBV6-1|medium-sized|TRBJ2-2|16|TRBD2
CASSSLAGAAVGELFF
TGTGCCAGCAGTTCCCTAGCGGGAGCGGCCGTCGGGGAGCTGTTTTTT
>TRBV28|NA|TRBJ1-5|15|NA
CASSFPGHSNQPQHF
TGTGCCAGCAGTTTTCCGGGGCATAGCAATCAGCCCCAGCATTTT
>TRBV6-1|NA|TRBJ1-3|14|TRBD1
CASSFTGVGNTIYF
TGTGCCAGCAGCTTCACAGGGGTCGGAAACACCATATATTTT
>TRBV11-2|NA|TRBJ2-1|15|NA
CASSPIAVGPVEQFF
TGTGCCAGCAGCCCCATAGCGGTAGGGCCAGTTGAGCAGTTCTTC
>TRBV7-9|medium-sized|TRBJ2-1|15|TRBD2
CASSHGLAGHNEQFF
TGTGCCAGCAGCCACGGACTAGCGGGTCACAATGAGCAGTTCTTC
>TRBV11-2|NA|TRBJ1-6|15|TRBD1
CASSWSGTGAAPLHF
TGTGCCAGCAGCTGGTCCGGGACAGGGGCCGCCCCCCTCCACTTT
>TRBV6-4|few|TRBJ2-2|14|NA
CASSEGATTGELFF
TGTGCCAGCAGTGAAGGGGCTACGACCGGGGAGCTGTTTTTT
>TRBV27|NA|TRBJ1-4|15|NA
CASNRASSTNEKLFF
TGTGCCAGCAATCGGGCCTCCTCAACTAATGAAAAACTGTTTTTT
>TRBV3-1|NA|TRBJ2-2|13|NA
CASRQQGTGELFF
TGTGCCAGCAGACAACAAGGGACCGGGGAGCTGTTTTTT
>TRBV7-2|medium-sized|TRBJ1-2|11|NA
CASSLNYGYTF
TGTGCCAGCAGCTTGAACTATGGCTACACCTTC
>TRBV24-1|few|TRBJ1-2|13|NA
CATSELTGSGYTF
TGTGCCACCAGTGAGCTGACAGGATCGGGCTACACCTTC
>TRBV11-3|NA|TRBJ2-2|16|TRBD2
CASSPSGRSSTGELFF
TGTGCCAGCAGCCCTAGCGGGAGGTCGAGCACCGGGGAGCTGTTTTTT
>TRBV28|medium-sized|TRBJ1-2|13|NA
CASRAIWGYGYTF
TGTGCCAGCAGAGCTATATGGGGCTATGGCTACACCTTC
>TRBV12-3/TRBV12-4|medium-sized|TRBJ1-4|11|NA
CASSFQDELFF
TGTGCCAGCAGTTTCCAGGATGAACTGTTTTTT
>TRBV28|NA|TRBJ1-1|12|NA
CASSLPRVEAFF
TGTGCCAGCAGTCTCCCCCGGGTTGAAGCTTTCTTT
>TRBV19|medium-sized|TRBJ1-2|13|NA
CASSIDGRYGYTF
TGTGCCAGTAGTATAGACGGACGTTATGGCTACACCTTC
>TRBV19|few|TRBJ1-5|12|NA
CASSSLNQPQHF
TGTGCCAGTAGCTCTCTCAATCAGCCCCAGCATTTT
>TRBV5-1|many|TRBJ2-5|11|NA
CASSVQETQYF
TGCGCCAGCAGCGTACAAGAGACCCAGTACTTC
>TRBV5-6|NA|TRBJ2-3|13|NA
CASSLERQFKQYF
TGTGCCAGCAGCTTGGAACGACAATTTAAGCAGTATTTT
>TRBV24-1|medium-sized|TRBJ2-2|17|NA
CATRPGVASENTGELFF
TGTGCCACCCGACCCGGGGTAGCTAGCGAGAACACCGGGGAGCTGTTTTTT
>TRBV6-2/TRBV6-3|few|TRBJ2-7|13|NA
CVSSSGSFYEQYF
TGTGTCAGCAGTTCCGGGAGCTTCTACGAGCAGTACTTC
>TRBV20-1|NA|TRBJ2-1|19|TRBD2
CSADGSSSRRGGSYNEQFF
TGCAGTGCTGACGGAAGTTCTAGCAGGCGGGGGGGGTCCTACAATGAGCAGTTCTTC
>TRBV30|NA|TRBJ2-3|13|NA
CAWSFPGLGTQYF
TGTGCCTGGAGCTTCCCGGGACTTGGTACGCAGTATTTT
>TRBV3-1|NA|TRBJ1-4|14|TRBD1
CASTRDRGGEKLFF
TGTGCCAGCACCAGGGACAGGGGGGGTGAAAAACTGTTTTTT
>TRBV19|medium-sized|TRBJ2-1|17|TRBD2
CASSTQKGGLAFNEQFF
TGTGCCAGTAGTACTCAAAAGGGGGGACTAGCGTTCAATGAGCAGTTCTTC
>TRBV7-3|NA|TRBJ2-6|18|TRBD2
CASSPQLAGSSGANVLTF
TGTGCCAGCAGCCCGCAACTAGCGGGTAGCTCTGGGGCCAACGTCCTGACTTTC
>TRBV25-1|NA|TRBJ2-7|15|TRBD1
CASNRGAKCRYDQYF
TGTGCCAGCAACAGGGGGGCGAAGTGTAGGTACGATCAGTACTTC
>TRBV28|few|TRBJ2-7|12|NA
CASRQDTYEQYF
TGTGCCAGCAGGCAAGACACCTACGAGCAGTACTTC
>TRBV6-2/TRBV6-3|NA|TRBJ2-7|13|NA
CASSYSGAYEQYF
TGTGCCAGCAGTTACTCGGGAGCCTACGAGCAGTACTTC
>TRBV20-1|medium-sized|TRBJ2-7|13|NA
CSARGPSSYEQYF
TGCAGTGCCCGAGGGCCGAGCTCCTACGAGCAGTACTTC
>TRBV5-1|NA|TRBJ2-7|11|NA
CASSLADEQYF
TGCGCCAGCAGCTTGGCCGATGAGCAGTACTTC
>TRBV19|medium-sized|TRBJ2-1|18|NA
CASSPTLTGTLFYNEQFF
TGTGCCAGTAGCCCGACCCTAACCGGGACACTTTTCTACAATGAGCAGTTCTTC
>TRBV4-1|NA|TRBJ2-3|18|TRBD2
CASRPTALAGGRTDTQYF
TGCGCCAGCAGACCTACGGCGCTAGCGGGAGGGCGAACAGATACGCAGTATTTT
>TRBV9|many|TRBJ2-2|17|TRBD1
CASSVAPGQGVTGELFF
TGTGCCAGCAGCGTAGCTCCGGGACAGGGGGTCACCGGGGAGCTGTTTTTT
>TRBV2|medium-sized|TRBJ2-7|11|TRBD1
CAREDRGEQYF
TGTGCCAGAGAAGACAGGGGCGAGCAGTACTTC
>TRBV6-1|medium-sized|TRBJ1-5|17|NA
CASSELRSAILNQPQHF
TGTGCCAGCAGTGAACTCCGGTCGGCAATTCTGAATCAGCCCCAGCATTTT
>TRBV6-1|NA|TRBJ2-7|12|NA
CASSESKYEQYF
TGTGCCAGCAGTGAATCGAAGTACGAGCAGTACTTC
>TRBV2|NA|TRBJ2-1|16|NA
CASSEGPGPGTGERFF
TGTGCCAGCAGTGAAGGGCCGGGACCGGGAACCGGAGAGCGGTTCTTC
>TRBV14|medium-sized|TRBJ2-7|14|TRBD1
CASSPWTGDYEQYF
TGTGCCAGCAGCCCTTGGACAGGGGACTACGAGCAGTACTTC
>TRBV30|NA|TRBJ1-2|14|NA
CAWTRGGVNNGYTF
TGTGCCTGGACCCGTGGGGGGGTTAACAATGGCTACACCTTC
>TRBV6-1|medium-sized|TRBJ1-2|13|TRBD1
CATQGALSYGYTF
TGTGCCACCCAGGGGGCCTTGAGCTATGGCTACACCTTC